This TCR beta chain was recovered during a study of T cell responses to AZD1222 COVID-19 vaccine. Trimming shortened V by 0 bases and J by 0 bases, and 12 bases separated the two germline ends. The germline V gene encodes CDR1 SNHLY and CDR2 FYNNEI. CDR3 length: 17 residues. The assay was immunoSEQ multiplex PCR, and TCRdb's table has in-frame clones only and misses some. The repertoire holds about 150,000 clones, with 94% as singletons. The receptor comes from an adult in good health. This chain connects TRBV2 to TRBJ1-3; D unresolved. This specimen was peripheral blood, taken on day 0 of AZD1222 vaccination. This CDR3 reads CASSEAPAGVSGNTIYF. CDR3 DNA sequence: TGTGCCAGCAGTGAAGCGCCGGCAGGCGTCTCTGGAAACACCATATATTTT.